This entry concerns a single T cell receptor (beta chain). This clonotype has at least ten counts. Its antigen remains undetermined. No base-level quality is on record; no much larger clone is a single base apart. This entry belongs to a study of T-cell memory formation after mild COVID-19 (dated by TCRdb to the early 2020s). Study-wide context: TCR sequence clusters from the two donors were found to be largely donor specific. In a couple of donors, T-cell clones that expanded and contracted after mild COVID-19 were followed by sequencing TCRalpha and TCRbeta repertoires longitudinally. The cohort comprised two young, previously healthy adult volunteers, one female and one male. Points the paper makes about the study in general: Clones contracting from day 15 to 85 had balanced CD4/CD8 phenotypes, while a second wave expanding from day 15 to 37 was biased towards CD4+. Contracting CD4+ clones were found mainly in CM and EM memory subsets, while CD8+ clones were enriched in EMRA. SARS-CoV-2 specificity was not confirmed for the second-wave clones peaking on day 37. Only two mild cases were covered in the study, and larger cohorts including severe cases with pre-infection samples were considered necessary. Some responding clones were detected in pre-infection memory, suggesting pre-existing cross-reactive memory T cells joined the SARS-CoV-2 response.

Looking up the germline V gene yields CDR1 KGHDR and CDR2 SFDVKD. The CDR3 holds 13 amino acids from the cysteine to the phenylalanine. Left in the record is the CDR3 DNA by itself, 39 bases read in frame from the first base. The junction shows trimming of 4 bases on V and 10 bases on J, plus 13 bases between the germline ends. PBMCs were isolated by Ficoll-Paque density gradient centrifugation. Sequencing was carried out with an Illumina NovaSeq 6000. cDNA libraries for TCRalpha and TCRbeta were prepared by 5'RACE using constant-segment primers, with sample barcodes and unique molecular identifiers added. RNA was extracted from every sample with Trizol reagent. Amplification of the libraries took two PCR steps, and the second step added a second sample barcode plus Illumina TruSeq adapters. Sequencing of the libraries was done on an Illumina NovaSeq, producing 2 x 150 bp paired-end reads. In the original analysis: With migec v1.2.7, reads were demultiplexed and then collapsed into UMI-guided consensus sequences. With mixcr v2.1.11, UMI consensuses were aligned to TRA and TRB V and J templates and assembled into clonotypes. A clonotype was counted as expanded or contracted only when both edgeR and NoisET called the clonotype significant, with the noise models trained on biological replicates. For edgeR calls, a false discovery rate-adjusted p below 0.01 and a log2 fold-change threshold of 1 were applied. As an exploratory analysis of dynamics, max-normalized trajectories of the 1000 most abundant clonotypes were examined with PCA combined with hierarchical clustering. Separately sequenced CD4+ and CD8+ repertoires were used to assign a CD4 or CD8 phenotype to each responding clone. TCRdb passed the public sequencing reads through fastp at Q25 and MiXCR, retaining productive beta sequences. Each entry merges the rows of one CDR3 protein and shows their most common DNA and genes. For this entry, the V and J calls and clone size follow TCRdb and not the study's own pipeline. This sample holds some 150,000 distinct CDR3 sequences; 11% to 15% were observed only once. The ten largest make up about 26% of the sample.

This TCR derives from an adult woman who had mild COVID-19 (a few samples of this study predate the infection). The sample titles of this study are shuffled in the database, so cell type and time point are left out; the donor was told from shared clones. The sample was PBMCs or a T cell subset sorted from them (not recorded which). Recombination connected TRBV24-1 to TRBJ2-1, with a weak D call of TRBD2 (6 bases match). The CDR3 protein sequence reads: CATSEREWREQFF. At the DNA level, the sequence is TGTGCCACCAGTGAACGGGAGTGGCGCGAGCAGTTCTTC.